The 10 T cell receptor beta chains given below trace back to one sample, sequenced in a study of blood T cell repertoires in COVID-19. Generated by immunoSEQ multiplex PCR, the TCRdb table keeps only in-frame clones and is missing some. The repertoire holds over 350,000 clones, with just over 85% as singletons. Sample: peripheral blood. The receptor set was obtained from a woman in her 30s with active or convalescent COVID-19.

Notes on this clone: This specimen includes other DNA sequences encoding the same CDR3. The J gene is TRBJ1-5, the V gene TRBV25-1; D might be TRBD1 (5 bases). There are 14 residues in the CDR3. Germline loops: CDR1 MGHDK, CDR2 SYGVNS. Trimming took 1 base from V and 7 from J, leaving 11 bases between them. DNA of the CDR3: TGTGCCAGCAGTGAATCGGGGGGAGGACAGCCCCAGCATTTT. Translating it yields CASSESGGGQPQHF. Using reference TRBV25-1 and TRBJ1-5 for the parts outside the CDR3, the full variable domain is EADIYQTPRYLVIGTGKKITLECSQTMGHDKMYWYQQDPGMELHLIHYSYGVNSTEKGDLSSESTVSRIRTEHFPLTLESARPSHTSQYLCASSESGGGQPQHFGDGTRLSIL.

The gene calls are TRBV5-4 and TRBJ2-7; the D gene is possibly TRBD1 (7 bases). Germline CDR1 is SGHNT and CDR2 is YYREEE (reference sequence). The CDR3 length is 15 residues. Trimming removed 3 bases from V and 3 bases from J, with 16 bases in between. The CDR3 reads CASSSGDSSIYEQYF. CDR3 coding DNA: TGTGCCAGCAGCTCGGGGGACAGTAGTATCTACGAGCAGTACTTC.

This clone was counted only a few times. This sequence joins TRBV6-2 or TRBV6-3 and TRBJ2-7; D is unresolved. V was pared by 5 bases and J by 3 bases, with 11 bases between. CDR3 size: 13 residues. The germline CDR1 and CDR2 sequences are MNHEY and SVGEGT. CDR3 protein: CASSREVFYEQYF. CDR3 nucleotides: TGTGCCAGCAGTCGCGAGGTGTTCTACGAGCAGTACTTC.

The count of this clone is one. The chain has TRBV5-1 and TRBJ2-5; TRBD2 aligns across 13 bases. J was trimmed by 5 bases and V by 0 bases; bases with no gene match: 7. The CDR3 extends over 17 amino acids. Germline V gene sequence: CDR1 SGHRS, CDR2 YFSETQ. CDR3 nucleotides: TGCGCCAGCAGCTTGGTTGGGACTAGCGGGGTAGGGGAGACCCAGTACTTC. It encodes CASSLVGTSGVGETQYF.

V is TRBV27 and J is TRBJ2-1; 7 bases fit TRBD1. V shed 5 bases, J shed 4 bases, and the junction held 5 bases outside the gene matches. CDR3 length equals 14 residues. From germline, CDR1 is MNHEY and CDR2 SMNVEV (reference sequence). The CDR3: CASSEGARYNEQFF. CDR3 nucleotides: TGTGCCAGCAGTGAGGGGGCGCGATACAATGAGCAGTTCTTC.

The chain carries TRBV9 and TRBJ2-1; D ambiguous. V lost 4 bases to trimming and J lost 0 bases, with 17 bases between them. The germline V gene has CDR1 SGDLS and CDR2 YYNGEE. This CDR3 region has 17 residues. Written as DNA, the CDR3 is TGTGCCAGCAGCCGGTCCGGGTCCTACGGCTCCTACAATGAGCAGTTCTTC. Its translation is CASSRSGSYGSYNEQFF. The complete variable domain, with remaining parts taken from reference TRBV9 and TRBJ2-1, reads DSGVTQTPKHLITATGQRVTLRCSPRSGDLSVYWYQQSLDQGLQFLIQYYNGEERAKGNILERFSAQQFPDLHSELNLSSLELGDSALYFCASSRSGSYGSYNEQFFGPGTRLTVL.

The J gene is TRBJ2-7, the V gene TRBV3-1 (or the pseudogene TRBV3-2), with D unresolved. Trimming cost V 2 bases and J 0 bases, with 8 bases left between them. Germline loops: CDR1 LGHDT, CDR2 YNNKEL (reference sequence). The CDR3 has 14 residues. The chain's CDR3 is CASSQTIGSYEQYF. CDR3 sequence (DNA): TGTGCCAGCAGCCAAACTATCGGCTCCTACGAGCAGTACTTC.

This clone was picked up a small number of times. V gene TRBV11-2 combines with J gene TRBJ1-6; no clear D gene. This CDR3 has 12 amino acids. Germline CDR1 is SGHAT and CDR2 is FQNNGV. Trimming shortened V by 0 bases and J by 14 bases, and 8 bases separated the two germline ends. The CDR3 sequence is CASSLDGLALHF. The CDR3 DNA is TGTGCCAGCAGCTTAGACGGGTTGGCCCTCCACTTT. Full variable domain (rest looked up from reference TRBV11-2 and TRBJ1-6): EAGVAQSPRYKIIEKRQSVAFWCNPISGHATLYWYQQILGQGPKLLIQFQNNGVVDDSQLPKDRFSAERLKGVDSTLKIQPAKLEDSAVYLCASSLDGLALHFGNGTRLTVT.

The V and J genes are TRBV7-7 and TRBJ1-3; D is ambiguous. V was trimmed by 6 bases and J by 0 bases, leaving 12 bases between them. Germline CDR1 reads SSHAT; CDR2 reads FNYEAQ (reference sequence). This CDR3 contains 15 residues. The CDR3 loop reads CASSPSQHSGNTIYF. CDR3 nucleotides: TGTGCCAGCAGTCCCTCACAGCACTCTGGAAACACCATATATTTT.

This sequence joins TRBV6-4 and TRBJ2-1, with TRBD2 identical over 8 bases. Germline CDR1 is MRHNA and CDR2 is SNTAGT. V trimming: 6 bases; J trimming: 0 bases; junction bases outside the gene matches: 4. The CDR3 loop spans 15 amino acids. The CDR3 loop reads CASSLLADSYNEQFF. CDR3 coding DNA: TGTGCCAGCAGCCTACTAGCGGACTCCTACAATGAGCAGTTCTTC.